These T cell receptor beta chains were read from a single sample in a study of T cells in Graves' hyperthyroidism and ophthalmopathy. TCRdb fed the multiplex PCR reads into MiXCR, producing one record per CDR3 protein. The table includes fewer than 450,000 distinct CDR3 sequences, roughly a sixth detected once. Sequencing used blood. These receptors all stem from a woman under 40 with Graves' hyperthyroidism that later progressed to Graves' ophthalmopathy. The CDR3 runs from the conserved cysteine through the conserved F or W. D genes are given only for firm matches. Size is stated for part of the rows, as once, few or many counts, or as a class when the clone is expanded.

many TRBJ2-6 - TRBV11-2 TGTGCCAGCAGCTTAGCAGGTCCCGGGGCCAACGTCCTGACTTTC CASSLAGPGANVLTF
- TRBJ2-1 TRBD2 TRBV3-1 TGTGCCAGCAGCCAAGAGTCGGCTAGCGGGAGAGGGAATGAGCAGTTCTTC CASSQESASGRGNEQFF
- TRBJ2-1 - TRBV18 TGTGCCAGCTCCCCGGGACCCAGCGTCGGATTAGGAAATGAGCAGTTCTTC CASSPGPSVGLGNEQFF
many TRBJ1-2 TRBD1 TRBV3-1 TGTGCCAGCAGATCGATCCCCGGGACAGGGGATTATGGCTACACCTTC CASRSIPGTGDYGYTF
many TRBJ2-1 TRBD1 TRBV11-2 TGTGCCAGCAGCTTAACAGGACAGGTCCTAAGGGGTGAGCAGTTCTTC CASSLTGQVLRGEQFF
many TRBJ1-2 - TRBV10-3 TGTGCCATCAGCGGTGACAGACTGTATGGCTACACCTTC CAISGDRLYGYTF
- TRBJ2-1 - TRBV29-1 TGCAGCGTTAATGACAGGGACTCGAACAATGAGCAGTTCTTC CSVNDRDSNNEQFF
- TRBJ1-6 - TRBV12-3/TRBV12-4 TGTGCCAGCAGGAGGGACACTAATAATTCACCCCTCCACTTT CASRRDTNNSPLHF
many TRBJ2-7 - TRBV27 TGTGCCAGCAGTTCCTTCAGGGTATCCTACGAGCAGTACTTC CASSSFRVSYEQYF
- TRBJ1-2 TRBD1 TRBV2 TGTGCCAGCACCCTACAGGGGAGCGACTATGGCTACACCTTC CASTLQGSDYGYTF
many TRBJ2-2 - TRBV20-1 TGCAGTGCTAAGGGACTTCTCAACACCGGGGAGCTGTTTTTT CSAKGLLNTGELFF
many TRBJ2-2 TRBD2 TRBV6-1 TGTGCCAGCAGCCCCGGACTAGCGGTCAACACCGGGGAGCTGTTTTTT CASSPGLAVNTGELFF
- TRBJ1-1 - TRBV6-2/TRBV6-3 TGTGCCAGCAGTTATCAGAGGGGGGCCACTGAAGCTTTCTTT CASSYQRGATEAFF
- TRBJ1-4 TRBD1 TRBV6-2/TRBV6-3 TGTGCCAGCAGTTACTTCACCTCGACAGGGATGGATGAAAAACTGTTTTTT CASSYFTSTGMDEKLFF
many TRBJ2-3 - TRBV5-1 TGCGCCAGCAGATCTGGGTATAGCACAGATACGCAGTATTTT CASRSGYSTDTQYF
- TRBJ2-3 - TRBV12-3/TRBV12-4 TGTGCCAGCAGTCCTCAAACAGGTTTATCTAGCACAGATACGCAGTATTTT CASSPQTGLSSTDTQYF